This T cell receptor (beta chain) was sequenced in a study of blood T cell repertoires in COVID-19. Across the study: Sites in the United States, Italy and Spain provided acute and convalescent COVID-19 samples. T cells, B-cell-depleted T cells, or PBMCs supplied cDNA or gDNA.

CDR1 is MGHRA and CDR2 is YSYEKL in the germline V gene. The CDR3 is made up of 13 amino acids. Trimming cost V 4 bases and J 3 bases, with 10 bases left between them. Per the authors' pipeline: Reference gene primer amplification gave estimated nucleated cell counts. Assay: immunoSEQ multiplex PCR; the TCRdb copy retains only in-frame clones and omits some. The V and J calls and clone size were taken over from that table, and D and trimming were inferred from the DNA. The sample includes around 200,000 clones, 80% to 90% of them seen just once. The sample comprised peripheral blood. This sequence originates from a man between 60 and 70 years old with acute or convalescent COVID-19. This rearrangement joins TRBV4-1 to TRBJ2-7; possibly TRBD2 for D (5 bases). The CDR3 here is CASSLSRDYEQYF. The CDR3 region has the DNA TGCGCCAGCAGCCTGTCCCGGGACTACGAGCAGTACTTC.